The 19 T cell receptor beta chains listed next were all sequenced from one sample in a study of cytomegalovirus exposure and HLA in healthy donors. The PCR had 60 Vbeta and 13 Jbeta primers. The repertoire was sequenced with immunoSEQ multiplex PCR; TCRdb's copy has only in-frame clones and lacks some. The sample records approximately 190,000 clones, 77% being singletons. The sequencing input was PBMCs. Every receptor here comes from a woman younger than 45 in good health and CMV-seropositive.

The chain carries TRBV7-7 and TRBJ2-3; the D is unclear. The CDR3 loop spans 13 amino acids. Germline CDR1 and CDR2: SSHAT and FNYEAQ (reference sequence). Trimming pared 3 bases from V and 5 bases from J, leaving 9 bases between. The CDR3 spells CASSFGPLDTQYF. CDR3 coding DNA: TGTGCCAGCAGCTTTGGGCCCCTAGATACGCAGTATTTT.

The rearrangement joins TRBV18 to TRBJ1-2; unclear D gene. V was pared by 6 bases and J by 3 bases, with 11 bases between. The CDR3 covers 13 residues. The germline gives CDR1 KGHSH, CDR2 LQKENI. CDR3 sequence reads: CASSTRADYGYTF. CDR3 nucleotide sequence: TGTGCCAGCTCGACAAGAGCCGACTATGGCTACACCTTC.

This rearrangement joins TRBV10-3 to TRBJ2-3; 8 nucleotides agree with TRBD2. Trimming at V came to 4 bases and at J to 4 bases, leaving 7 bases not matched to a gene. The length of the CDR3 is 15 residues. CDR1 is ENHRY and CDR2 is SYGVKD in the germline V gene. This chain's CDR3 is CAISAGTSSPDTQYF. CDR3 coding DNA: TGTGCCATCAGTGCAGGGACTAGTTCCCCAGATACGCAGTATTTT.

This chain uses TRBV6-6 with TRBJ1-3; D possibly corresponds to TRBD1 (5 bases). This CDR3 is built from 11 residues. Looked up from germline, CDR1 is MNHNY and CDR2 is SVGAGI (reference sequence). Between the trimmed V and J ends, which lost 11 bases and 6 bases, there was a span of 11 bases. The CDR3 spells CAGGFENTIYF. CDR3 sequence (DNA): TGTGCCGGGGGGTTCGAAAACACCATATATTTT.

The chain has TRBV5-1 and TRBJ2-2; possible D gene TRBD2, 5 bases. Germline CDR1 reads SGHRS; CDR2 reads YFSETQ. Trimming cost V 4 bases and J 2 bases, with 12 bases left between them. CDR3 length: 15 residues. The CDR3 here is CASSGQRTNTGELFF. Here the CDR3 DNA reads TGCGCCAGCAGCGGGCAGCGGACCAACACCGGGGAGCTGTTTTTT.

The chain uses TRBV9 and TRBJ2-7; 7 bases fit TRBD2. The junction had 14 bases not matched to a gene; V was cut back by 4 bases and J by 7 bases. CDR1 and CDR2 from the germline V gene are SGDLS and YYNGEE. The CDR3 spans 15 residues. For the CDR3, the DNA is TGTGCCAGCAGCCCCCAGGCGGCGGGGGTAGGGGAGCAGTACTTC. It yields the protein CASSPQAAGVGEQYF.

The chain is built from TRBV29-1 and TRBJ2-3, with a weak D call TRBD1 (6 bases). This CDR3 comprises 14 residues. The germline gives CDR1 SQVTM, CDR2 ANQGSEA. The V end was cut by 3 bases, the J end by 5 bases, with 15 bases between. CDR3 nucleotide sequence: TGCAGCGTTGACGAGCAGGGGCGCGGAGATACGCAGTATTTT. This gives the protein CSVDEQGRGDTQYF.

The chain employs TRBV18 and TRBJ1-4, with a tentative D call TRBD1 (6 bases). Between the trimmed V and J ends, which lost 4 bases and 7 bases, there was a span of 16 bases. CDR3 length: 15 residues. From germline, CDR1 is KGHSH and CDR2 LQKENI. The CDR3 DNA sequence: TGTGCCAGCTCACTTATCCCCGGACAGATTGAAAAACTGTTTTTT. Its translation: CASSLIPGQIEKLFF.

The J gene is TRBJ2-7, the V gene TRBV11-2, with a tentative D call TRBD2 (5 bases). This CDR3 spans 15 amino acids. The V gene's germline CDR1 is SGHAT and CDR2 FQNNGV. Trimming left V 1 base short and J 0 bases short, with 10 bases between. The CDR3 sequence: CASSLVRGSSYEQYF. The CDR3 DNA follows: TGTGCCAGCAGCTTAGTCCGGGGAAGCTCCTACGAGCAGTACTTC.

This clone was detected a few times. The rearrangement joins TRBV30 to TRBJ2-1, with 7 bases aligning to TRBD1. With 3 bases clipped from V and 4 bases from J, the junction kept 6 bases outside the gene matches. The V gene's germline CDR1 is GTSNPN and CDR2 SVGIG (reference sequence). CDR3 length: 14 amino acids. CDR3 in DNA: TGTGCCTGGAGCTTGACAGGGATATACAATGAGCAGTTCTTC. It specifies CAWSLTGIYNEQFF.

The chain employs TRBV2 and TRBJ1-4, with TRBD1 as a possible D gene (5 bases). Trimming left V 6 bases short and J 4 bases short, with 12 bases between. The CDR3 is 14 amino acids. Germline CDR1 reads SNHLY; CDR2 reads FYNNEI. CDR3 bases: TGTGCCAGCAGGGAGACAGAGATTAATGAAAAACTGTTTTTT. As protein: CASRETEINEKLFF. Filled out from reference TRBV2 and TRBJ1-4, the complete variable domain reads EPEVTQTPSHQVTQMGQEVILRCVPISNHLYFYWYRQILGQKVEFLVSFYNNEISEKSEIFDDQFSVERPDGSNFTLKIRSTKLEDSAMYFCASRETEINEKLFFGSGTQLSVL.

The CDR3 spells CATSLRDRGVKYQPQHF. The CDR3 DNA is TGTGCCACCAGCCTCCGGGACAGGGGCGTAAAGTATCAGCCCCAGCATTTT. The V call is TRBV15, the J call TRBJ1-5; 10 bases agree with TRBD1. Germline CDR1 LNHNV, CDR2 YYDKDF (reference sequence). Unmatched junction bases numbered 12, after V lost 5 bases and J lost 5 bases. The CDR3 covers 17 residues.

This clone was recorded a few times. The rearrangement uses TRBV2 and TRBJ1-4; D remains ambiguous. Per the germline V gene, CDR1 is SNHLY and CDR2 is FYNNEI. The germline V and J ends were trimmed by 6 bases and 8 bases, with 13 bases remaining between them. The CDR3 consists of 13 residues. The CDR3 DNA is TGTGCCAGCAGAGCGGCCCTAGGGGAAAAACTGTTTTTT. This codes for CASRAALGEKLFF.

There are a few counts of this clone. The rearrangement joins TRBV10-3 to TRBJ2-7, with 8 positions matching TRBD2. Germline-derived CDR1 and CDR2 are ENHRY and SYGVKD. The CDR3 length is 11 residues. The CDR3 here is CSSGTAYEQYF. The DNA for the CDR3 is TGTAGTAGCGGGACCGCCTACGAGCAGTACTTC.

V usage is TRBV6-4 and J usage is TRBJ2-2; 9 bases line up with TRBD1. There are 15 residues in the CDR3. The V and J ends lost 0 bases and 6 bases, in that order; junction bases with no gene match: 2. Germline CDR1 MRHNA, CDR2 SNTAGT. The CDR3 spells CASSDSGTGSGELFF. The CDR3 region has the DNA TGTGCCAGCAGTGACTCCGGGACAGGGTCCGGGGAGCTGTTTTTT.

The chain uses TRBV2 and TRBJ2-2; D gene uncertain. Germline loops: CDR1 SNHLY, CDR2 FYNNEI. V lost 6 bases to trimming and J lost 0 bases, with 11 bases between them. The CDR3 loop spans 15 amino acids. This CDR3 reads CASSQAYSNTGELFF. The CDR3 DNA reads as TGTGCCAGCAGCCAGGCGTATTCGAACACCGGGGAGCTGTTTTTT.

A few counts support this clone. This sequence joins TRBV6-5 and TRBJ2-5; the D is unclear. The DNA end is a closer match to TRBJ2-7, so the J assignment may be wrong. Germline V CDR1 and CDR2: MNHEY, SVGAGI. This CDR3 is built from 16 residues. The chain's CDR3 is CASSYVFTPGVREQYF. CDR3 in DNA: TGTGCCAGCAGTTACGTTTTCACCCCAGGCGTCCGCGAGCAGTACTTC.

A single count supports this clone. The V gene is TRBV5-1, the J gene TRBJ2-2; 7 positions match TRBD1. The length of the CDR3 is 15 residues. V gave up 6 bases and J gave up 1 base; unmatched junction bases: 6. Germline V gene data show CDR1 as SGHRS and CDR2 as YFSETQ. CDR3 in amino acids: CASTERGRNTGELFF. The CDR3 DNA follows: TGCGCCAGCACCGAGAGGGGGCGGAACACCGGGGAGCTGTTTTTT. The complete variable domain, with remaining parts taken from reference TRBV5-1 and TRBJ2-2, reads KAGVTQTPRYLIKTRGQQVTLSCSPISGHRSVSWYQQTPGQGLQFLFEYFSETQRNKGNFPGRFSGRQFSNSRSEMNVSTLELGDSALYLCASTERGRNTGELFFGEGSRLTVL.

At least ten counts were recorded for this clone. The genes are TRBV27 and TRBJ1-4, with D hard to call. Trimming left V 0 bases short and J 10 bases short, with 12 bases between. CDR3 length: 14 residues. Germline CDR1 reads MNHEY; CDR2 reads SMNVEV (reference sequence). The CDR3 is CASSLSTMNPKLFF. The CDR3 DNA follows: TGTGCCAGCAGTTTATCGACTATGAACCCAAAACTGTTTTTT.